The following is a TCR beta chain sequence with its context. Its cognate antigen has yet to be identified. Base qualities are not at hand, and no much larger clone is one base apart. This sample is drawn from a study of T cells in Graves' hyperthyroidism and ophthalmopathy (dated by TCRdb to the late 2010s). General notes on the study: Peripheral blood was collected at initial diagnosis, before any treatment. In six Graves' hyperthyroidism patients, the study also compared T-cell repertoires from thyroid tissue with T-cell repertoires from blood. According to the paper, TCR Vbeta CDR3 sequencing was carried out on about 140 peripheral blood samples, which came from some 41 ophthalmopathy, around 74 hyperthyroidism and roughly 17 progressor patients. Whether ophthalmopathy could be predicted prospectively was tested in an independent validation cohort made up of under 20 hyperthyroidism patients plus 17 patients who later progressed to ophthalmopathy. For training and testing, the 100 or so patients in the discovery cohort were randomly divided in a 7:3 ratio. A discovery cohort of about a hundred patients, approximately 44 with Graves' ophthalmopathy and approximately 57 with stable Graves' hyperthyroidism, was used to find distinguishing TCR V-J signatures. After blood sampling, hyperthyroidism patients were treated with methimazole at a starting dose of 30 mg daily, and ophthalmopathy patients were treated with high-dose intravenous methylprednisolone.

The TCR beta CDR3 regions were amplified from the RNA transcripts. For the first round of RT-PCR on the TCR CDR3, the HTBI primer set was used together with the Qiagen OneStep RT-PCR kit. Libraries were constructed in a second round of multiplex PCR, after which size selection and purification were performed. The libraries were sequenced on an Illumina HiSeq2000 using paired-end 100 bp reads. The authors processed their data as follows. SOAPnuke was used to process the raw data, with reads discarded if the reads contained adapters or uncalled bases, had a mean Phred below 15, or lacked an exact constant-primer or identifier match. High-quality paired reads were merged using COPE v1.2.5, and each unique nucleotide sequence was defined as a clonotype. MiTCR v1.1 was used to align the clonotypes against IMGT TRBV, TRBD and TRBJ reference segments. Analysis was restricted to V-J combinations with a frequency above 0.0001, which covered roughly 99% of repertoires. The TCS score was defined as the ratio of F50 (clonal expansion) to E x V (chaos), calculated using BLOSUM62-based TCRdist between CDR3 peptides within each V-J. Welch's t-statistics and random forest reduced 514 V-J features to some 14, which were used in a naive Bayes classifier (R e1071). TCRdb reanalyzed the raw reads on its own, using fastp at Q25 for trimming and MiXCR for clone calling, and kept in-frame beta chains. Every distinct CDR3 protein forms one entry, paired with its most common genes and DNA. TCRdb's processing, not the authors' own work, is the source of the V and J calls. This sample is represented by under 250,000 distinct CDR3 sequences; around 26% of them were singletons. Of the sample, roughly 40% falls within the top ten clones.

General conclusions and limits of the study: Blood samples also contained most of the expanded thyroid clonotypes (frequency above 0.001), which suggests that blood repertoires may reflect thyroid immune responses. Sample size was not statistically predetermined, and investigators were not blinded to group allocation. In validation, the model predicted progression to ophthalmopathy with approximately 69% sensitivity and less than 75% specificity, a median of 6.5 months before onset. A 13 V-J signature model separated ophthalmopathy from stable hyperthyroidism, with roughly 88% sensitivity and about 81% specificity in cross-validation and 80%/75% in testing.

Moderately to severely active disease, a Clinical Activity Score of at least 3, a NOSPECS grade of at least 4, and a duration under 3 months were present in ophthalmopathy patients. The study excluded patients with uncontrolled infections, other autoimmune diseases, pregnancy or lactation. Diagnoses were based on clinical symptoms, serum thyroxine and TRAb, thyroid ultrasound and orbital computed tomography. Ficoll-Paque density gradient centrifugation was used to isolate PBMCs from around 9.1 ml of fresh peripheral blood. Total RNA was extracted using Trizol reagent, and RNA quality was assessed on an Agilent 2100 Bioanalyzer. CDR1 GTSNPN and CDR2 SVGIG were looked up in the germline V gene (reference sequence). Including the terminal cysteine and phenylalanine, the CDR3 comprises 14 residues. Only CDR3 DNA remains: 42 bases, in frame from the first base. V is clipped by 2 bases and J by 6 bases, and the sequence between their germline boundaries is 16 bases long.

The sequenced material came from blood. The rearrangement combines TRBV30 with TRBJ1-1; tentative D gene TRBD1, with 5 bases matching. This receptor was identified in a woman between 35 and 50 years old with Graves' ophthalmopathy. In nucleotides, the sequence is TGTGCCTGGAGTACCTCTTATTCCAGGGCTGAAGCTTTCTTT. This encodes CAWSTSYSRAEAFF. Joined to the reference TRBV30 and TRBJ1-1 proteins, this CDR3 gives the full variable domain: SQTIHQWPATLVQPVGSPLSLECTVEGTSNPNLYWYRQAAGRGLQLLFYSVGIGQISSEVPQNLSASRPQDRQFILSSKKLLLSDSGFYLCAWSTSYSRAEAFFGQGTRLTVV.